The present T cell receptor beta chain was sequenced within a study of CD8 T cells in ankylosing spondylitis. Findings and limits, study-wide: The study identified a TCR beta motif of roughly eight highly homologous variants that appeared characteristic of ankylosing spondylitis blood.

TCRdb processed the 5' RACE reads anew with MiXCR; each CDR3 protein has one entry. This repertoire shows about 340,000 distinct CDR3 sequences, roughly 8% found once; its top ten account for roughly 15%. About this clonotype: Its matching antigen is unknown.

Trimming took 7 bases from V and 9 from J, leaving 21 bases between them. The germline gives CDR1 SNHLY, CDR2 FYNNEI. This CDR3 is 14 amino acids long. This receptor was taken from a male donor with ankylosing spondylitis. The gene calls are TRBV2 and TRBJ2-5, with D maybe TRBD2 (6 bases). The sequencing input was blood, either unsorted or a sorted T cell fraction (not recorded which). CDR3 sequence reads: CASTLSRAGGAQYF. CDR3 nucleotide sequence: TGTGCCAGCACCCTGTCTAGGGCAGGAGGGGCCCAGTACTTC.